This T cell receptor beta chain stems from a study of OX40 agonist ivuxolimab in advanced cancers. About the study: One patient with hepatocellular carcinoma and two with cutaneous melanoma, three in all, had partial responses. Study findings and constraints: Clonal expansion among partial responders at 0.1-3.0 mg/kg ranked near the lowest. Dosing at 0.1 to 3.0 mg/kg was accompanied by clonal expansion of CD4+ and CD8+ blood T cells by week 6.

Sequencing used immunoSEQ multiplex PCR; TCRdb keeps in-frame clones, though not all of them. The sample carries tens of thousands of clones, 85% to 90% recorded once. Concerning this clone: The antigen is undetermined.

The ends were cut back, 2 bases at V and 5 bases at J, with 4 bases in the middle. Germline-derived CDR1 and CDR2 are MNHNS and SASEGT. This CDR3 has 12 amino acids. J is TRBJ1-5 and V is TRBV6-1, with D uncertain. The sequencing used CD4+ or CD8+ T cells sorted from blood, collected in a trial of the OX40 agonist ivuxolimab. This clonotype was sampled from an adult with an advanced solid tumor such as melanoma, head and neck, liver or kidney cancer. The CDR3 loop is CASSEPDQPQHF. The CDR3 bases are TGTGCCAGCAGTGAACCAGATCAGCCCCAGCATTTT.